Sequencing of this TCR beta chain was carried out in a study of T cells in Graves' hyperthyroidism and ophthalmopathy. V was cut by 1 base and J by 13 bases, with 11 bases left in between. The CDR3 totals 12 residues. Germline V gene data show CDR1 as MDHEN and CDR2 as SYDVKM. Amplification yielded TCR beta CDR3 regions, with RNA transcripts as the source. First-round RT-PCR with HTBI primers amplified the TCR CDR3 region. TCRdb re-analysed the multiplex PCR reads in MiXCR, keeping a single row per CDR3 protein. The table shows some 350,000 distinct CDR3 sequences, with approximately 15% occurring only once. At least ten counts were recorded for this clonotype. What it recognizes is unknown. Study-wide findings and caveats: Blood also held most thyroid clonotypes expanded beyond 0.001.

The TCR was taken from a woman under 30 with Graves' hyperthyroidism that later progressed to Graves' ophthalmopathy. The rearrangement uses TRBV28 and TRBJ2-4; D gene ambiguous. The material sequenced was blood. This CDR3 is CASSLSRSSQYF. CDR3 sequence (DNA): TGTGCCAGCAGTTTATCCAGGTCTTCACAGTACTTC.